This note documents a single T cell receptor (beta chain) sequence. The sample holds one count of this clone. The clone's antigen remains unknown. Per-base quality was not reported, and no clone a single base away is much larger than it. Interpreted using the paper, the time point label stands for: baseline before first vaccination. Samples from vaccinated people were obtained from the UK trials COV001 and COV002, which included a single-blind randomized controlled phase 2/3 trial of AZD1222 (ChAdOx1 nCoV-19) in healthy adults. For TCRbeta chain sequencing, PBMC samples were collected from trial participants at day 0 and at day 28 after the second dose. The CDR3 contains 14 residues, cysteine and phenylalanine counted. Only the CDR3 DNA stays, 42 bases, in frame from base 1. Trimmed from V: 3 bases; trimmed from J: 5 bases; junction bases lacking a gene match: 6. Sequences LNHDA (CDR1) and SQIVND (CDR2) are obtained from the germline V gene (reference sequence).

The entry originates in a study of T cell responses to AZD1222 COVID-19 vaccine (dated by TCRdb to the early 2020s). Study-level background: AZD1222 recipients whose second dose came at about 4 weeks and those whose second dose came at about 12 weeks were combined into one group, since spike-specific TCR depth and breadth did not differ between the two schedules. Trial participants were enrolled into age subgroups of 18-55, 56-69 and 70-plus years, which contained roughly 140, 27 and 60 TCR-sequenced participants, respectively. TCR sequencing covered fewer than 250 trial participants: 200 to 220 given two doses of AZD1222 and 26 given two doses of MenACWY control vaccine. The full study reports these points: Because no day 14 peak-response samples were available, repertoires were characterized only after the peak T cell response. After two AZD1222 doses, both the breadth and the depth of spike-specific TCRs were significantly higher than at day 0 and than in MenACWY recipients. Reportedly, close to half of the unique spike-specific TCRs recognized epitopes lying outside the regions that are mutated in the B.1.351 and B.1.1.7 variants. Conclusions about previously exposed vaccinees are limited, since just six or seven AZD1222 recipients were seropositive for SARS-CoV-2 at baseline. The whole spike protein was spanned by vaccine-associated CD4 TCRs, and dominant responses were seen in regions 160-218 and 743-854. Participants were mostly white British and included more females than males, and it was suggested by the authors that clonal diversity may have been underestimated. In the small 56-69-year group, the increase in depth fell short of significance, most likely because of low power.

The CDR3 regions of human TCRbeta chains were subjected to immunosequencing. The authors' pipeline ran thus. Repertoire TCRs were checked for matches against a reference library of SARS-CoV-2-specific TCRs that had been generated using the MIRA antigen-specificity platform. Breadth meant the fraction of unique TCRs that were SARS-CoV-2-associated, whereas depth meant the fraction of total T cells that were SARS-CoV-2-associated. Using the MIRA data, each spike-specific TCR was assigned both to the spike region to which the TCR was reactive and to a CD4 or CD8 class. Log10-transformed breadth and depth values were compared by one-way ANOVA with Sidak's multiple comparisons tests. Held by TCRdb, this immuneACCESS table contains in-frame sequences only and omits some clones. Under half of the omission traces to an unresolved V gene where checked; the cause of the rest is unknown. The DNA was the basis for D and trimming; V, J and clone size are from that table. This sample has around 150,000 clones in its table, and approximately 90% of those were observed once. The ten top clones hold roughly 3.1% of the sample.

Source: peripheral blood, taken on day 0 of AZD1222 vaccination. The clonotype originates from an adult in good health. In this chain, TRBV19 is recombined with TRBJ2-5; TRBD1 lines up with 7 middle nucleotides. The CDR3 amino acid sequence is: CASSIDRASETQYF. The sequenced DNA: TGTGCCAGTAGTATCGACAGGGCTAGTGAGACCCAGTACTTC. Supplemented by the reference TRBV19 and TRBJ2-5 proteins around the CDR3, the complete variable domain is DGGITQSPKYLFRKEGQNVTLSCEQNLNHDAMYWYRQDPGQGLRLIYYSQIVNDFQKGDIAEGYSVSREKKESFPLTVTSAQKNPTAFYLCASSIDRASETQYFGPGTRLLVL.